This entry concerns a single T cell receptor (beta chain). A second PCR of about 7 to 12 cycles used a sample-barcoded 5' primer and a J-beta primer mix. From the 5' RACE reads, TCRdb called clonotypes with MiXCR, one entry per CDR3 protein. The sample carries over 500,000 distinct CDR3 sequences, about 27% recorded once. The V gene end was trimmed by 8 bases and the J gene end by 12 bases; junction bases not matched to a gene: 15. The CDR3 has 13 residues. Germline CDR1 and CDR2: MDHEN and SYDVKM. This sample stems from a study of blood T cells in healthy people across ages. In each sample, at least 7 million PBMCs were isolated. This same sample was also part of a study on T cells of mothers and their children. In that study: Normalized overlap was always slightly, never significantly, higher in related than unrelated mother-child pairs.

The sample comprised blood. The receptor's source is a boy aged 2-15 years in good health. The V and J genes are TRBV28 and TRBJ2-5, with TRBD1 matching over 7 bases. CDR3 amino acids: CASDYARRQGKYF. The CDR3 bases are TGTGCCAGCGATTACGCACGCCGACAGGGCAAGTACTTC.